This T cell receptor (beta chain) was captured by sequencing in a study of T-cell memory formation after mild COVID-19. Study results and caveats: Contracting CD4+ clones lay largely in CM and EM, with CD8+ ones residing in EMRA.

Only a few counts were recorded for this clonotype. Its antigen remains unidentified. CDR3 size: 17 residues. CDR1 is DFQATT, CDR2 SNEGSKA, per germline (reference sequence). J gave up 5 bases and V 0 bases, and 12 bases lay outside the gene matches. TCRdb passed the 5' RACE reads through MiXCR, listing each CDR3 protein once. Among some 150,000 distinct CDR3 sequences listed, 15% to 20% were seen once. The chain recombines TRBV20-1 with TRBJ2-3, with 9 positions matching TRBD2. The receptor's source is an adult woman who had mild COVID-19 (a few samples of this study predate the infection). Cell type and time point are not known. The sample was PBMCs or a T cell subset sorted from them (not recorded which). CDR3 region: CSARDLASGKVGDTQYF. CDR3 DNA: TGCAGTGCTAGAGATCTAGCTAGCGGGAAGGTTGGAGATACGCAGTATTTT.